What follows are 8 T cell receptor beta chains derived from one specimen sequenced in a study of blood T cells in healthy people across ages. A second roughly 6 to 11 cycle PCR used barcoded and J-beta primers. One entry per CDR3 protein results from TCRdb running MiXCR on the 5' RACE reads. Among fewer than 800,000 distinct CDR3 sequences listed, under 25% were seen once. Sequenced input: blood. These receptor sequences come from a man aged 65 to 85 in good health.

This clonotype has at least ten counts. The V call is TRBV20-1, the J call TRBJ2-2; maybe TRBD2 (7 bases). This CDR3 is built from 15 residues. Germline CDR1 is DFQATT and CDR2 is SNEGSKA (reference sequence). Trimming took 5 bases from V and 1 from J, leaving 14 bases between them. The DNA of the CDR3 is TGCAGTGCTCACGGGGGGCTTTTGAACACCGGGGAGCTGTTTTTT. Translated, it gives CSAHGGLLNTGELFF.

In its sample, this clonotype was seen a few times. CDR3 coding DNA: TGTGCCGCTAGGCGTGGGGCTCCACAGGGGTACGAGCAGTACTTC. This gives the protein CAARRGAPQGYEQYF. V and J are TRBV2 and TRBJ2-7, with TRBD1 matching over 7 bases. The V segment lost 11 bases and the J segment 4 bases; nucleotides outside the gene matches: 17. The germline V gene has CDR1 SNHLY and CDR2 FYNNEI. The CDR3 runs to 15 residues.

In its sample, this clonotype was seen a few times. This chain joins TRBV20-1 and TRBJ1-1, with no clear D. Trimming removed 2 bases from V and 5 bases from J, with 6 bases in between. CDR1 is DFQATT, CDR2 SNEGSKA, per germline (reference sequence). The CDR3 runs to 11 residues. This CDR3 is CSARRQTEAFF. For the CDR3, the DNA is TGCAGTGCTAGAAGGCAAACTGAAGCTTTCTTT.

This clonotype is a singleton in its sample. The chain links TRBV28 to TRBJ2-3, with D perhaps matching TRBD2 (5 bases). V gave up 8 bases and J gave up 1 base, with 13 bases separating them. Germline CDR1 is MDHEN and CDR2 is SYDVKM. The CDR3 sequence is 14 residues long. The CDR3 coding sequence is TGTGCCAGCCGCATTGGTAGCGGCACAGATACGCAGTATTTT. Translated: CASRIGSGTDTQYF.

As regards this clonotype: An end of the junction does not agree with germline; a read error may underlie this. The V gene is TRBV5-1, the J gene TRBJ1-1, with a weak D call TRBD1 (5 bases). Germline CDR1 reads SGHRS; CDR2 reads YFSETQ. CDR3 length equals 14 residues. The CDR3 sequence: CASSPGGVNTEASF. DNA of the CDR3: TGCGCCAGCAGCCCTGGGGGAGTGAACACTGAAGCTTCCTTT.

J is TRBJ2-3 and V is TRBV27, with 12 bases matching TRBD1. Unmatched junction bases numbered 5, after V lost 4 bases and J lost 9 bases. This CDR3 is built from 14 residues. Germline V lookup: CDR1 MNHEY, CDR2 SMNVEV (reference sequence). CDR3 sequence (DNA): TGTGCCAGCAGTTACCCGGGACAGGGGGCCACGCAGTATTTT. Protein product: CASSYPGQGATQYF.

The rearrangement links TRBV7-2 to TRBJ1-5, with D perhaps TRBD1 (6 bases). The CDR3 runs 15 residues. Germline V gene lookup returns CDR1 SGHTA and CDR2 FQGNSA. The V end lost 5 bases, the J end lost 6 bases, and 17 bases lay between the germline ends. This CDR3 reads CASSQSPQQGQPQHF. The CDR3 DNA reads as TGTGCCAGCAGCCAATCCCCCCAACAGGGTCAGCCCCAGCATTTT.

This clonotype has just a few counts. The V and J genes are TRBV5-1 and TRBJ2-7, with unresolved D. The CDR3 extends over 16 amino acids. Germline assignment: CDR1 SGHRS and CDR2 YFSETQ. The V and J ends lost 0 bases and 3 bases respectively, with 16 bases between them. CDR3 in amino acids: CASSLEVRPPIYEQYF. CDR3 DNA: TGCGCCAGCAGCTTGGAGGTCCGACCACCAATCTACGAGCAGTACTTC.